A selection of T cell receptor beta chains follows, all from one sample in a study of shared clonotypes between healthy human individuals. Profiling relied on immunoSEQ multiplex PCR, and the TCRdb table lists in-frame clones only, not all of them. The table has roughly 770,000 clones, 95% to 97% seen once. Sequenced input: naive CD8+ T cells sorted from blood. All receptors derive from a man aged 30 to 39 in good health. Each CDR3 is given with its conserved first and last residue.

v_call: TRBV14
cdr3_aa: CASSQFRDKNTGELFF

v_call: TRBV7-9
cdr3_aa: CASSSGQATDTQYF

v_call: TRBV5-5
cdr3_aa: CASSLSLGNEKLFF

v_call: TRBV9
cdr3_aa: CASSAPGLADFQETQYF

v_call: TRBV19
cdr3_aa: CASSRQDEGGDEQFF

v_call: TRBV4-1
cdr3_aa: CASSRGLAITDTQYF

v_call: TRBV12-5
cdr3_aa: CASGLVLLEGEYF

v_call: TRBV7-6
cdr3_aa: CASLSSAGSTDTQYF

v_call: TRBV7-9
cdr3_aa: CASSSTVTGELFF

v_call: TRBV28
cdr3_aa: CASSSEENYEQYF

v_call: TRBV7-8
cdr3_aa: CASSYDVLGQGVHEQYF

v_call: TRBV4-2
cdr3_aa: CASSQDPGGELFF

v_call: TRBV27
cdr3_aa: CASSEHQGVEQYF

v_call: TRBV14
cdr3_aa: CASSQEFLEAMNTEAFF

v_call: TRBV28
cdr3_aa: CASSGGSGYQETQYF

v_call: TRBV7-2
cdr3_aa: CASLVSGGPRGEQYF

v_call: TRBV15
cdr3_aa: CATSRENSGNTIYF

v_call: TRBV27
cdr3_aa: CASSLSVGRNTDTQYF

v_call: TRBV9
cdr3_aa: CASLGQSSSGYTF

v_call: TRBV13
cdr3_aa: CASSPAGLSPNEQFF

v_call: TRBV28
cdr3_aa: CASSFGLYEQYF

v_call: TRBV28
cdr3_aa: CASNLQGSYNEQFF

v_call: TRBV11-2
cdr3_aa: CASSLDQVSQSYEQYF

v_call: TRBV5-1
cdr3_aa: CASSSNSLATTYEQYF

v_call: TRBV27
cdr3_aa: CASRDPLSPYNEQFF

v_call: TRBV27
cdr3_aa: CASSPSGGPPYEQYF

v_call: TRBV15
cdr3_aa: CATSRDVLASDCEQYF

v_call: TRBV7-9
cdr3_aa: CASSFFPLEFASYEQYF

v_call: TRBV4-2
cdr3_aa: CASSQPGGRNEQFF

v_call: TRBV6-1
cdr3_aa: CASSERSVSVNEQFF

v_call: TRBV4-1
cdr3_aa: CASSQVDRGSEAFF

v_call: TRBV19
cdr3_aa: CASRALNTGELFF

v_call: TRBV7-9
cdr3_aa: CASSLPPSGSYNEQFF

v_call: TRBV6-6
cdr3_aa: CASSYKGFLTDTQYF

v_call: TRBV7-9
cdr3_aa: CASSSDPGLAGGLSYEQYF

v_call: TRBV5-1
cdr3_aa: CASSAGLAAYTGELFF

v_call: TRBV12-5
cdr3_aa: CASGLVQGTLSTDTQYF

v_call: TRBV25-1
cdr3_aa: CASSEVGAFQPQHF

v_call: TRBV15
cdr3_aa: CATSINPVSEQYF

v_call: TRBV4-1
cdr3_aa: CASSPVELNTGELFF

v_call: TRBV18
cdr3_aa: CASSPRTGGVDEQFF

v_call: TRBV7-9
cdr3_aa: CAIPGQGNEKLFF

v_call: TRBV27
cdr3_aa: CASSFAGEAFF

v_call: TRBV27
cdr3_aa: CASSLAGGPIGELFF

v_call: TRBV4-3
cdr3_aa: CASSQDGTGPYNEQFF

v_call: TRBV7-8
cdr3_aa: CASSLAKREVVRPEQYF

v_call: TRBV7-2
cdr3_aa: CASSLPFWEAYNEQFF

v_call: TRBV4-1
cdr3_aa: CASSQAGGLTGELFF

v_call: TRBV6-6
cdr3_aa: CASRDSNTGELFF

v_call: TRBV5-1
cdr3_aa: CASSLSPQPTSLETQYF

v_call: TRBV29-1
cdr3_aa: CSVVPGGADTQYF

v_call: TRBV27
cdr3_aa: CASSLNVNYGYTF

v_call: TRBV27
cdr3_aa: CASSQLAPLDYNEQFF

v_call: TRBV6-1
cdr3_aa: CASRGTETTNYGYTF

v_call: TRBV28
cdr3_aa: CASRAGHLSAQHF

v_call: TRBV7-3
cdr3_aa: CASSEVGGEYEQYF

v_call: TRBV27
cdr3_aa: CASSWDRGYHYGYTF

v_call: TRBV6-1
cdr3_aa: CASSAQTSSSTYEQYF